The 32 T cell receptor beta chains below come from one sample, sequenced in a study of cytomegalovirus exposure and HLA in healthy donors. This PCR relied on a set of 60 Vbeta primers and 13 Jbeta primers. Assay used: immunoSEQ multiplex PCR; TCRdb lists only in-frame clones, some missing. The sample consists of some 150,000 clones, less than 65% of them appearing once. The material sequenced was PBMCs. These receptors were taken from a woman aged 30 to 39 in good health and CMV-seropositive.

This clone was counted between two and nine times. At the DNA level, this CDR3 is encoded by other sequences in the same sample as well. The genes are TRBV28 and TRBJ1-6; D is perhaps TRBD1 (6 bases). CDR1 MDHEN and CDR2 SYDVKM come from the germline V gene. The CDR3 sequence is 15 residues long. V shed 11 bases and J shed 0 bases, with 14 bases lying between them. CDR3 nucleotide sequence: TGTGCCCATGGGGGCGGAATCTCCTATAATTCACCCCTCCACTTT. Translated: CAHGGGISYNSPLHF.

The chain is built from TRBV19 and TRBJ2-7; TRBD2 aligns across 11 bases. Trimming took 5 bases from V and 6 from J; bases not matched to a gene: 15. The CDR3 totals 17 residues. Germline-derived CDR1 and CDR2 are LNHDA and SQIVND (reference sequence). The CDR3 DNA reads as TGTGCCAGTAGTTTTACTAGCGGGAGCCTTAGCGGGGGCGAGCAGTACTTC. The encoded protein is CASSFTSGSLSGGEQYF. The variable domain in full, with the rest retrieved from reference TRBV19 and TRBJ2-7, is DGGITQSPKYLFRKEGQNVTLSCEQNLNHDAMYWYRQDPGQGLRLIYYSQIVNDFQKGDIAEGYSVSREKKESFPLTVTSAQKNPTAFYLCASSFTSGSLSGGEQYFGPGTRLTVT.

The chain is built from TRBV2 and TRBJ1-1; 11 nucleotides match TRBD1. The CDR3 is 17 residues long. Germline lookup yields CDR1 SNHLY and CDR2 FYNNEI. After removal of 6 bases from V and 7 bases from J, the junction contained 16 bases not matched to a gene. The CDR3: CASRGDRGTPNPSEAFF. The CDR3, as DNA: TGTGCCAGCAGGGGGGACAGGGGGACGCCCAACCCGAGTGAAGCTTTCTTT.

V gene TRBV5-1 combines with J gene TRBJ2-7; D may be TRBD2 (5 bases). The CDR3 loop spans 14 amino acids. The germline gives CDR1 SGHRS, CDR2 YFSETQ. V lost 0 bases and J 7 bases, leaving 14 bases between the germline ends. CDR3 coding DNA: TGCGCCAGCAGCTTGGAAAGGGAGCCTATGGAGCAGTACTTC. This encodes CASSLEREPMEQYF.

This clone was detected only a few times. The V and J genes are TRBV27 and TRBJ2-7, with TRBD1 matching 7 bases. This CDR3 spans 14 amino acids. The germline V gene encodes CDR1 MNHEY and CDR2 SMNVEV (reference sequence). V gave up 2 bases and J gave up 2 bases; unmatched junction bases: 3. CDR3 protein: CASSLSQGAYEQYF. In nucleotides, the CDR3 is TGTGCCAGCAGTTTAAGTCAGGGGGCCTACGAGCAGTACTTC.

There are a few counts of this clone. The V call is TRBV2, the J call TRBJ2-7; D gene uncertain. The CDR3 is made up of 14 amino acids. V gave up 6 bases and J gave up 0 bases, with 12 bases separating them. Germline assignment: CDR1 SNHLY and CDR2 FYNNEI. The CDR3 DNA reads TGTGCCAGCAGCCCTGATAGTAACTCCTACGAGCAGTACTTC. Protein sequence: CASSPDSNSYEQYF.

The chain employs TRBV28 and TRBJ1-4, with TRBD1 identical over 9 bases. Trimming took 4 bases from V and 3 from J; bases not matched to a gene: 9. CDR3 length: 17 residues. CDR1 and CDR2 from the germline V gene are MDHEN and SYDVKM. In nucleotides, the CDR3 is TGTGCCAGCAGTTCTACAGGGGGCGCATCGCCTAATGAAAAACTGTTTTTT. This sequence encodes CASSSTGGASPNEKLFF.

The CDR3 coding sequence is TGTGCCAGCAGTCCGCCCGGGACAGGGGTTGTCTATGGCTACACCTTC. Protein sequence: CASSPPGTGVVYGYTF. The chain recombines TRBV28 with TRBJ1-2; 10 bases agree with TRBD1. Trimming took 5 bases from V and 4 from J; bases not matched to a gene: 10. The CDR3 length is 16 residues. From germline, CDR1 is MDHEN and CDR2 SYDVKM.

The J gene is TRBJ2-3, the V gene TRBV9, with a tentative D call TRBD2 (6 bases). CDR1 and CDR2 from the germline V gene are SGDLS and YYNGEE. Trimming pared 1 base from V and 1 base from J, leaving 16 bases between. The length of the CDR3 is 17 residues. CDR3 sequence reads: CASSVREVGVGTDTQYF. CDR3 DNA sequence: TGTGCCAGCAGCGTAAGGGAGGTTGGGGTTGGCACAGATACGCAGTATTTT.

The CDR3 region has the DNA TGTGCCAGCAGCCTGGAGGGGGCCGGGACAGGGAGTGGGACCCAGTACTTC. Its protein product is CASSLEGAGTGSGTQYF. The chain is built from TRBV11-3 and TRBJ2-5; 9 bases map to TRBD1. The V gene's germline CDR1 is SGHNT and CDR2 YENEEA. V dropped 5 bases and J dropped 7; count of bases not matched to a gene: 17. This CDR3 has 17 residues.

This clone has only a few counts. The chain carries TRBV28 and TRBJ1-2; possibly TRBD1 for D (5 bases). Germline loops: CDR1 MDHEN, CDR2 SYDVKM. With 3 bases removed from V and 7 bases from J, the gap between germline ends came to 15 bases. The CDR3 length is 14 residues. CDR3 residues: CASSLGGTVGGYTF. In DNA form, the CDR3 reads TGTGCCAGCAGTTTGGGGGGAACGGTTGGTGGCTACACCTTC.

The chain carries TRBV6-5 and TRBJ2-3; TRBD2 aligns across 10 bases. CDR3 length equals 14 residues. The germline V gene encodes CDR1 MNHEY and CDR2 SVGAGI. Trimming at V came to 5 bases and at J to 4 bases, leaving 3 bases not matched to a gene. The CDR3 is CASSPSGRSDTQYF. The CDR3 bases are TGTGCCAGCAGTCCTAGCGGGAGATCAGATACGCAGTATTTT.

The rearrangement links TRBV5-1 to TRBJ1-1; D remains unclear. Germline assignment: CDR1 SGHRS and CDR2 YFSETQ. Trimming took 4 bases from V and 5 from J, leaving 15 bases between them. This CDR3 spans 14 amino acids. CDR3 in amino acids: CASSQIQEETEAFF. DNA of the CDR3: TGCGCCAGCAGCCAGATCCAGGAGGAGACTGAAGCTTTCTTT.

The sample holds a few counts of this clone. The chain combines TRBV4-2 with TRBJ2-7, with D possibly TRBD1 on 6 matching bases. The CDR3 contains 15 residues. The ends were cut back, 3 bases at V and 3 bases at J, with 15 bases in the middle. The V gene's germline CDR1 is LGHNA and CDR2 YNFKEQ. CDR3 residues: CASSHPGTSDYEQYF. Here the CDR3 DNA reads TGTGCCAGCAGCCACCCGGGGACATCAGACTACGAGCAGTACTTC.

The V and J genes are TRBV5-4 and TRBJ2-7, with a weak D call TRBD2 (6 bases). The germline gives CDR1 SGHNT, CDR2 YYREEE (reference sequence). V dropped 3 bases and J dropped 6 bases, with 13 bases sitting between them. The CDR3 runs 13 residues. CDR3 bases: TGTGCCAGCAGCTCACGTAACGGGGGCGAGCAGTACTTC. This sequence encodes CASSSRNGGEQYF.

The rearrangement joins TRBV7-9 to TRBJ2-5, with TRBD1 as a possible D gene (6 bases). Per germline, CDR1 SEHNR and CDR2 FQNEAQ (reference sequence). This CDR3 comprises 16 residues. Trimming took 0 bases from V and 4 from J, leaving 15 bases between them. CDR3 sequence: CASSLAVVRGRETQYF. Here the CDR3 DNA reads TGTGCCAGCAGCTTAGCGGTGGTCAGGGGACGAGAGACCCAGTACTTC.

The chain uses TRBV11-2 and TRBJ1-1; D ambiguous. The CDR3 totals 13 residues. Deletions cut 2 bases from V and 0 bases from J, with 4 bases between. The germline CDR1 and CDR2 sequences are SGHAT and FQNNGV. The CDR3: CASSLFVNTEAFF. The CDR3 coding sequence is TGTGCCAGCAGCTTATTCGTGAACACTGAAGCTTTCTTT. The entire variable domain, with the rest obtained from reference TRBV11-2 and TRBJ1-1, is as follows: EAGVAQSPRYKIIEKRQSVAFWCNPISGHATLYWYQQILGQGPKLLIQFQNNGVVDDSQLPKDRFSAERLKGVDSTLKIQPAKLEDSAVYLCASSLFVNTEAFFGQGTRLTVV.

This clone was detected only a few times. The gene calls are TRBV5-8 and TRBJ2-2; TRBD2 agrees at 12 bases. This CDR3 has 16 amino acids. CDR1 and CDR2 (germline): SGHTS, YDEGEE. The trim removed 10 bases at V and 1 base at J, leaving 8 bases unmatched. The CDR3 coding sequence is TGTGCCGGACGACTAGCGGGAGCCCTGAACACCGGGGAGCTGTTTTTT. This gives the protein CAGRLAGALNTGELFF.

The CDR3 region has the DNA TGTGCCAGCAGGGTCGGGGGACGTACCTACGAGCAGTACTTC. It codes for CASRVGGRTYEQYF. The chain combines TRBV2 with TRBJ2-7; D possibly corresponds to TRBD2 (6 bases). The CDR3 covers 14 residues. CDR1 is SNHLY and CDR2 is FYNNEI in the germline V gene. The germline V and J ends were trimmed by 6 bases and 2 bases, with 14 bases remaining between them.

The V call is TRBV15, the J call TRBJ1-1; D perhaps matches TRBD1 (6 bases). Germline V gene sequence: CDR1 LNHNV, CDR2 YYDKDF (reference sequence). The V end was cut by 5 bases, the J end by 6 bases, with 10 bases between. This CDR3 comprises 12 residues. The CDR3 DNA reads as TGTGCCACCAGCCTCGAGGGGGCTGAAGCTTTCTTT. It encodes CATSLEGAEAFF.

The CDR3 loop is CASSQVFSGGGTDTQYF. CDR3 coding DNA: TGCGCCAGCAGCCAAGTCTTTAGCGGGGGAGGGACAGATACGCAGTATTTT. This chain connects TRBV4-1 to TRBJ2-3; 9 nucleotides line up with TRBD2. Losses at the gene ends were 1 base for V and 3 bases for J; bases not matched to a gene: 8. From germline, CDR1 is MGHRA and CDR2 YSYEKL. The CDR3 is 17 amino acids.

V gene TRBV5-1 combines with J gene TRBJ2-1, with D possibly being TRBD2 (6 bases). The CDR3 is 13 amino acids. Germline CDR1 is SGHRS and CDR2 is YFSETQ. Trimming took off 7 bases at V and 5 bases at J, with 13 bases between the two ends. In DNA form, the CDR3 reads TGCGCCAGCCATAGCGGTGGGAACAATGAGCAGTTCTTC. Its translation: CASHSGGNNEQFF.

A few counts support this clone. V gene TRBV28 combines with J gene TRBJ2-7, with 7 bases lining up with TRBD1. Trimming at V came to 6 bases and at J to 0 bases, leaving 11 bases not matched to a gene. CDR1 MDHEN and CDR2 SYDVKM come from the germline V gene. There are 16 residues in the CDR3. The CDR3 here is CASSWNRGHHSYEQYF. The DNA for the CDR3 is TGTGCCAGCAGCTGGAACAGGGGACACCACTCCTACGAGCAGTACTTC.

This chain connects TRBV5-1 to TRBJ1-1; D perhaps matches TRBD1 (5 bases). The length of the CDR3 is 12 residues. Trimming cost V 4 bases and J 8 bases, with 12 bases left between them. Germline V gives CDR1 SGHRS, CDR2 YFSETQ. In DNA form, the CDR3 reads TGCGCCAGCAGCGGGGATGGGGGGGAAGCTTTCTTT. This translates into CASSGDGGEAFF.

This chain uses TRBV19 with TRBJ1-4, with 9 bases matching TRBD1. Germline CDR1 LNHDA, CDR2 SQIVND (reference sequence). V shed 3 bases and J 10 bases; nucleotides not matched to a gene: 6. CDR3 length: 14 amino acids. The DNA for the CDR3 is TGTGCCAGTAGTATCGGGACAGGGTTGGTAAAACTGTTTTTT. Protein sequence: CASSIGTGLVKLFF.

This rearrangement joins TRBV29-1 to TRBJ1-1, with no clear D. The CDR3 runs to 11 residues. V shed 6 bases and J shed 9 bases, with 14 bases lying between them. Germline CDR1 is SQVTM and CDR2 is ANQGSEA. CDR3 protein: CSVTSGIQAFF. In DNA form, the CDR3 reads TGCAGCGTGACGTCGGGTATCCAAGCTTTCTTT.

The V call is TRBV7-2, the J call TRBJ2-7, with 11 bases that match TRBD1. Germline CDR1 SGHTA, CDR2 FQGNSA. This CDR3 has 13 amino acids. V trimming: 6 bases; J trimming: 5 bases; junction bases outside the gene matches: 3. The CDR3, as DNA: TGTGCCAGCAGGGACAGGGGGCGGGACGAGCAGTACTTC. Its protein product is CASRDRGRDEQYF.

The chain is built from TRBV13 and TRBJ2-7; the D is unclear. The CDR3 has 13 amino acids. Germline values: CDR1 PRHDT, CDR2 FYEKMQ (reference sequence). V lost 1 base to trimming and J lost 4 bases, with 8 bases between them. The CDR3 region is CASSLVAAYEQYF. CDR3 DNA sequence: TGTGCCAGCAGCTTAGTCGCCGCGTACGAGCAGTACTTC. Filled out from reference TRBV13 and TRBJ2-7, the complete variable domain reads AAGVIQSPRHLIKEKRETATLKCYPIPRHDTVYWYQQGPGQDPQFLISFYEKMQSDKGSIPDRFSAQQFSDYHSELNMSSLELGDSALYFCASSLVAAYEQYFGPGTRLTVT.

Comment on this clone: Other nucleotide sequences from this sample produce the same CDR3. The chain couples TRBV5-1 to TRBJ2-5; D is possibly TRBD2 (5 bases). Trimming removed 2 bases from V and 3 bases from J, with 11 bases in between. The CDR3 has 14 residues. Germline V gene lookup returns CDR1 SGHRS and CDR2 YFSETQ. In nucleotides, the CDR3 is TGCGCCAGCAGCTTTGGACTGGTAGAAGAGACCCAGTACTTC. It is translated as CASSFGLVEETQYF.

This clone was observed once. The chain carries TRBV29-1 and TRBJ2-3; weak D call: TRBD2 (5 bases). Trimming removed 4 bases from V and 9 bases from J, with 11 bases in between. This CDR3 is 11 amino acids long. CDR1 is SQVTM and CDR2 is ANQGSEA in the germline V gene. CDR3 in DNA: TGCAGCGTTGTGCCTAGCAGAACGCAGTATTTT. Translated, it gives CSVVPSRTQYF.

This chain uses TRBV4-2 with TRBJ2-3; TRBD2 matches at 7 bases. The CDR3 spans 18 residues. The V gene end was trimmed by 0 bases and the J gene end by 1 base; junction bases not matched to a gene: 10. CDR1 and CDR2 from the germline V gene are LGHNA and YNFKEQ. The CDR3 here is CASSQDLRGSGRTDTQYF. DNA of the CDR3: TGTGCCAGCAGCCAAGATCTAAGAGGTAGCGGGCGCACAGATACGCAGTATTTT.

The V and J genes are TRBV7-6 and TRBJ2-7; 15 bases agree with TRBD2. This CDR3 contains 19 residues. V lost 3 bases to trimming and J lost 1 base; unmatched junction nucleotides: 10. CDR1 is SGHVS and CDR2 is FNYEAQ in the germline V gene. CDR3 sequence: CASSFKRGLAGGVSYEQYF. CDR3 nucleotides: TGTGCCAGCAGCTTTAAAAGAGGACTAGCGGGAGGGGTTTCCTACGAGCAGTACTTC.